Included here is one TCR beta chain sequence, with context. The missing CDR3 end, 3 residues past where the read stops, is filled in from the germline J gene. TCRdb's table, derived via immunoSEQ multiplex PCR, lists solely in-frame clones and lacks some. There are approximately 49,000 clones in the sample, with about 1.6% held by the top ten. In germline, CDR1 is SGHRS, CDR2 YFSETQ. CDR3 length equals 15 residues. V was cut by 0 bases and J by 0 bases, with 10 bases left in between. The data derive from a study of T cells in women clearing cervical HPV infection. Each participant carried one incident cervical HPV16 infection only.

This TCR derives from a woman between 18 and 75 years old with a cervical HPV16 infection that either progressed to CIN3+ or cleared (not recorded which). The V gene is TRBV5-1, the J gene TRBJ2-7, with D unclear. The sample consisted of blood buffy coat. This chain's CDR3 is CASSLELRSSYEQYF. The CDR3 bases that were read are TGCGCCAGCAGCTTGGAACTTAGAAGCTCCTACGAG.